The rows below give T cell receptor beta chains drawn from one sample of a study of OX40 agonist ivuxolimab in advanced cancers. Only in-frame clones appear in the TCRdb table, and some are missing; sequencing was by immunoSEQ multiplex PCR. The data show roughly 53,000 clones, with around nine tenths seen just once and around 1.5% held by the top ten. The source was CD4+ or CD8+ T cells sorted from blood, collected in a trial of the OX40 agonist ivuxolimab. The origin of the receptors is an adult with an advanced solid tumor such as melanoma, head and neck, liver or kidney cancer. The CDR3 runs from the conserved cysteine through the conserved F or W. D genes are given only for firm matches.

>TRBJ2-5|TRBD2|TRBV2
CASSEALAGGETQYF
>TRBJ1-3|NA|TRBV6-1
CASSDPPGNTIYF
>TRBJ1-2|NA|TRBV9
CASSSQGSNNYGYTF
>TRBJ1-5|NA|TRBV28
CASSLVRSDQPQHF
>TRBJ1-1|NA|TRBV20-1
CSLEVAEAFF
>TRBJ2-7|NA|TRBV7-2
CASSLAQGYEQYF
>TRBJ2-7|NA|TRBV6-5
CASSYSFSGNYEQYF
>TRBJ2-7|TRBD1|TRBV18
CASSAGTGDEQYF
>TRBJ2-5|NA|TRBV20-1
CSGEAGETQYF
>TRBJ1-2|TRBD1|TRBV5-1
CASRETGTAGYTF
>TRBJ2-1|NA|TRBV7-2
CASSLRQPDRSYNEQFF
>TRBJ1-4|TRBD1|TRBV2
CASGRDRRMELFF
>TRBJ2-3|TRBD2|TRBV2
CASNNLLTSRSSTDTQYF
>TRBJ2-3|TRBD2|TRBV30
CAWSVGGGSDTQYF
>TRBJ1-1|NA|TRBV19
CASRGNTEAFF
>TRBJ2-7|TRBD2|TRBV27
CASSLSRLAGDEQYF
>TRBJ2-7|TRBD1|TRBV2
CASSEYRGEQYF
>TRBJ1-3|NA|TRBV6-6
CASFRGIGGNTIYF
>TRBJ1-2|NA|TRBV20-1
CSAPRTYGYTF
>TRBJ1-1|NA|TRBV5-1
CASSLMTWDTEAFF
>TRBJ2-2|NA|TRBV10-3
CATLRQANTGELFF
>TRBJ1-2|NA|TRBV28
CAAGGASMEGYGYTF
>TRBJ1-5|TRBD1|TRBV19
CASSGTGGNQPQHF
>TRBJ1-4|NA|TRBV6-6
CASRMTATNEKLFF
>TRBJ2-3|TRBD2|TRBV27
CASRRAGGNTDTQYF
>TRBJ1-2|NA|TRBV6-1
CASIDPRVYGYTF
>TRBJ1-1|TRBD1|TRBV5-1
CASSLGPGTGTAEAFF
>TRBJ1-2|TRBD1|TRBV28
CASSSGQGYGYTF
>TRBJ1-3|NA|TRBV13
CASSLSGLSGNTIYF
>TRBJ2-5|TRBD1|TRBV19
CASRRGDSTDTQYF
>TRBJ1-5|TRBD1|TRBV30
CAWSWGQGHQPQHF
>TRBJ2-2|NA|TRBV5-1
CASSSQVDTGELFF
>TRBJ2-1|TRBD2|TRBV19
CASSTSGVSSYNEQFF
>TRBJ1-5|TRBD1|TRBV5-1
CASSLVETGDEGNQPQHF
>TRBJ1-3|NA|TRBV5-1
CASRNHTIYF
>TRBJ2-2|NA|TRBV9
CASRRGDAYTGELFF
>TRBJ2-7|TRBD1|TRBV5-1
CASSLGQGRGSPIYEQYF
>TRBJ2-6|NA|TRBV2
CASMRALLSGANVLTF
>TRBJ2-5|TRBD2|TRBV6-5
CASRPGGAEETQYF
>TRBJ2-7|NA|TRBV6-1
CASSGGYSSYEQYF
>TRBJ2-3|TRBD1|TRBV7-2
CASSPRRGTGGTDTQYF
>TRBJ1-1|NA|TRBV2
CASRDGGVRAEAFF
>NA|NA|TRBV5-6
CASSYLNPYEQYF
>TRBJ2-2|TRBD1|TRBV7-8
CASSLVDRGSGELFF
>TRBJ2-7|TRBD2|TRBV9
CASSSGSSSYEQYF
>TRBJ1-6|NA|TRBV19
CASRLGGGNYNSPLHF